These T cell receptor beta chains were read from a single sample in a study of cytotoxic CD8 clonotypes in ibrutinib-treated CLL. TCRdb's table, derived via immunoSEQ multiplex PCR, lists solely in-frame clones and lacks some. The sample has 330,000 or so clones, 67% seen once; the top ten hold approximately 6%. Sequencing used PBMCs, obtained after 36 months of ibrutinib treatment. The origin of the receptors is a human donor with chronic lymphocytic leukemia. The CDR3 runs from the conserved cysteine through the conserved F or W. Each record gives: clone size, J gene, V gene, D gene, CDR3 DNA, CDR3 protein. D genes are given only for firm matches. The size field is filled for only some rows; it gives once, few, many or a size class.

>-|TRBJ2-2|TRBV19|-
TGTGCCAGTAGTGACGCCAGGGGGAACACCGGGGAGCTGTTTTTT
CASSDARGNTGELFF
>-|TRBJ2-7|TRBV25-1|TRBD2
TGTGCCAGCAGTCCGAAAGTTAGACTAGCGGGGATCTACGAGCAGTACTTC
CASSPKVRLAGIYEQYF
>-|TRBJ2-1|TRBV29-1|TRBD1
TGCAGCGTTGATACGGACAGGGGCTCCTACAATGAGCAGTTCTTC
CSVDTDRGSYNEQFF
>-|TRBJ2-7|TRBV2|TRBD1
TGTGCCAGCAGTGCCCCCGTAGGACAGGTAACCTACGAGCAGTACTTC
CASSAPVGQVTYEQYF
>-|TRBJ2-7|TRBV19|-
TGTGCCAGTAGCCCTGGAGCGTTGAACGAGCAGTACTTC
CASSPGALNEQYF
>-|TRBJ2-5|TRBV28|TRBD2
TGTGCCAGCAGTTTACCTACTAGCGGGAGTCGACAGGGAGAGACCCAGTACTTC
CASSLPTSGSRQGETQYF
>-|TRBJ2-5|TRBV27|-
TGTGCCAGCAGTTCGCGGGGGCTCCAAGAGACCCAGTACTTC
CASSSRGLQETQYF
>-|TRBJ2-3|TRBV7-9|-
TGTGCCAGCAGCTCCGTCGCCCCCACAGATACGCAGTATTTT
CASSSVAPTDTQYF
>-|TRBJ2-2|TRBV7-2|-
TGTGCCAGCAGCTTCCCAGGAAACACCGGGGAGCTGTTTTTT
CASSFPGNTGELFF
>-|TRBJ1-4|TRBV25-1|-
TGTGCCAGCAGTGAATGGTCGGTGACAGCAACTAATGAAAAACTGTTTTTT
CASSEWSVTATNEKLFF
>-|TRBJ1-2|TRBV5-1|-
TGCGCCAGCAGCTTGCTCCATGGGGGGCCCGTCTATGGCTACACCTTC
CASSLLHGGPVYGYTF
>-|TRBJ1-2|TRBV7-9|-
TGTGCCAGCAGTTTCGGGACGGGCTATGGCTACACCTTC
CASSFGTGYGYTF
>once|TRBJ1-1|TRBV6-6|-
TGTGCCAGCAGTTACCTTGAGGGGACGTGGACTGAAGCTTTCTTT
CASSYLEGTWTEAFF
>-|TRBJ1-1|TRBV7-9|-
TGTGCCAGCAGCTCGGAGGTCATGAACACTGAAGCTTTCTTT
CASSSEVMNTEAFF
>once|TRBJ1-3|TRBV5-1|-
TGCGCCAGCAGCTTGGAAGGGGTCGCTGGAAACACCATATATTTT
CASSLEGVAGNTIYF
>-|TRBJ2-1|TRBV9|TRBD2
TGTGCCAGCAGCGTACGAGCGGGGGCCTATTACAATGAGCAGTTCTTC
CASSVRAGAYYNEQFF
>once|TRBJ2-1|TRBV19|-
TGTGCCAGTAGTATAGAGGAGCCCGGGGCCCTGTTCGGAAGCTCCTACAATGAGCAGTTCTTC
CASSIEEPGALFGSSYNEQFF
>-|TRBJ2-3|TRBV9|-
TGTGCCAGCAGCGGAGATACGCAGTATTTT
CASSGDTQYF
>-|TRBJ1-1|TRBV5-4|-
TGTGCCAGCAGCTTGGTGGGAGGAAACACTGAAGCTTTCTTT
CASSLVGGNTEAFF
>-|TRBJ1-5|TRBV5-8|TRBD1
TGTGCCAGCAGCTTTACCGGGACAGGCCCATACCCTTTCAATCAGCCCCAGCATTTT
CASSFTGTGPYPFNQPQHF
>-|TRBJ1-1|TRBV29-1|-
TGCAGCGTCGAGGGGCAGGGGACCGAAGCTTTCTTT
CSVEGQGTEAFF
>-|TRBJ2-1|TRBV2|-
TGTGCCAGCAGCTCTATGCAGGGAATTGGCCCCCAGTTCTTC
CASSSMQGIGPQFF
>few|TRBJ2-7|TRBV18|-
TGTGCCAGCTCATCCCCGACGACCTACGAGCAGTACTTC
CASSSPTTYEQYF
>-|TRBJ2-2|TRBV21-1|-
TGTGCCAGCAGCAAAGCGAGGGCAGGGTCTTACACCGGGGAGCTGTTTTTT
CASSKARAGSYTGELFF
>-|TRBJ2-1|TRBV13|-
TGTGCCAGCTCGCCCTACAATGAGCAGTTCTTC
CASSPYNEQFF
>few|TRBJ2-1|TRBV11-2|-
TGTGCCAGCACCCACAGGGCCTCCAATGAGCAGTTCTTC
CASTHRASNEQFF
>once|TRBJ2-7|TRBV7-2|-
TGTGCCAGCAGCTTAGTACCATCCTACGAGCAGTACTTC
CASSLVPSYEQYF
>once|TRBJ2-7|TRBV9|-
TGTGCCAGCAGCGTAAAACAGGGAGACAGAGACTACGAGCAGTACTTC
CASSVKQGDRDYEQYF
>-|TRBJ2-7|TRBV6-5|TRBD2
TGTGCCAGCAGTTCCCCGGGACTAGCGGCCTACGAGCAGTACTTC
CASSSPGLAAYEQYF
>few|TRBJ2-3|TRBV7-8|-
TGTGCCAGCAGCTTATTAGGATACACAGATACGCAGTATTTT
CASSLLGYTDTQYF
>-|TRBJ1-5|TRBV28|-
TGTGCCAGCAGTTCCAAAGGAGGGAAGAGCAATCAGCCCCAGCATTTT
CASSSKGGKSNQPQHF
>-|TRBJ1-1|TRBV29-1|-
TGCAGCGTTGTACGAGGGGACGAACAAGCTTTCTTT
CSVVRGDEQAFF
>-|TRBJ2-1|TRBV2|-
TGTGCCAGCAGTGGGGCTACGGGGGCGTCCTACAATGAGCAGTTCTTC
CASSGATGASYNEQFF
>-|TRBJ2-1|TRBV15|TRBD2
TGTGCCACCAGCAGAGGGCTAGCGGATGACAATGAGCAGTTCTTC
CATSRGLADDNEQFF
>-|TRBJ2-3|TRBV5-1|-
TGCGCCAGCAGCTTGGTCGGGGGTTTCACAGATACGCAGTATTTT
CASSLVGGFTDTQYF
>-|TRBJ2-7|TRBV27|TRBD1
TGTGCCAGCGGACAGGGGTACGAGCAGTACTTC
CASGQGYEQYF
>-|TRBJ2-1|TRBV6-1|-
TGTGCCAGCAGAGGGGGTATGTTTCGCGATGAGCAGTTCTTC
CASRGGMFRDEQFF
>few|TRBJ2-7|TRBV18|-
TGTGCCAGCTCCGTCCCTAGCCCACGGAACGAGCAGTACTTC
CASSVPSPRNEQYF
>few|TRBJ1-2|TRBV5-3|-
TGTGCCAGAAGCGCCCGGGACCCCGGAGAGTACTATGGCTACACCTTC
CARSARDPGEYYGYTF
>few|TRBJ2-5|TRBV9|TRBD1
TGTGCCAGCAGCGCGCAAGACAGGGCGGAGACCCAGTACTTC
CASSAQDRAETQYF
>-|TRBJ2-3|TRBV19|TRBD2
TGTGCCAGTAGTATAGATCGAGGACTAGCGGGTGTCACAGATACGCAGTATTTT
CASSIDRGLAGVTDTQYF
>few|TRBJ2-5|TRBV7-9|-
TGTGCCAGCAGCTTAGTACTGGGGTCCGAGGAGACCCAGTACTTC
CASSLVLGSEETQYF
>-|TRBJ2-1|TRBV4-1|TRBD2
TGCGCCAGCAGCCAAGATAAGGCTGGGACTAGCGGGCGCAATGAGCAGTTCTTC
CASSQDKAGTSGRNEQFF
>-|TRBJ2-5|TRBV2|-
TGTGCCAGCAGTGAACGGCGTCTAGCGAAGTGGGAGACCCAGTACTTC
CASSERRLAKWETQYF
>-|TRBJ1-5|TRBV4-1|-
TGCGCCAGCAGCCTTATCGACAGCGATAGCAATCAGCCCCAGCATTTT
CASSLIDSDSNQPQHF
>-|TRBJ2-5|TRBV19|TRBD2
TGTGCCAGTAGTGCTAGCGGGAGACGGGAGACCCAGTACTTC
CASSASGRRETQYF
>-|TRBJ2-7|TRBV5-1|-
TGCGCCAGCAGCTTGGCCAGCAGATACTACGAGCAGTACTTC
CASSLASRYYEQYF
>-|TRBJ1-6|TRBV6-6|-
TGTGCCAGCAGTTACTGGGGGGTCCTCTATAATTCACCCCTCCACTTT
CASSYWGVLYNSPLHF
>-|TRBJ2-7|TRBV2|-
TGTGCCAGCAGCCGAAGGCCCGGACGTTCCTACGAGCAGTACTTC
CASSRRPGRSYEQYF
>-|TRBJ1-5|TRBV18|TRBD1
TGTGCCAGCTCACCGAGGCAGGGGGACAATCAGCCCCAGCATTTT
CASSPRQGDNQPQHF
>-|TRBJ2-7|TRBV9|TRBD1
TGTGCCAGCAGCGAAATACAGGGGGGCGAGCAGTACTTC
CASSEIQGGEQYF
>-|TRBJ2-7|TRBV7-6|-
TGTGCCAGCAGCTTAGCGCCAGGGCGAAATAAAAACTACGAGCAGTACTTC
CASSLAPGRNKNYEQYF